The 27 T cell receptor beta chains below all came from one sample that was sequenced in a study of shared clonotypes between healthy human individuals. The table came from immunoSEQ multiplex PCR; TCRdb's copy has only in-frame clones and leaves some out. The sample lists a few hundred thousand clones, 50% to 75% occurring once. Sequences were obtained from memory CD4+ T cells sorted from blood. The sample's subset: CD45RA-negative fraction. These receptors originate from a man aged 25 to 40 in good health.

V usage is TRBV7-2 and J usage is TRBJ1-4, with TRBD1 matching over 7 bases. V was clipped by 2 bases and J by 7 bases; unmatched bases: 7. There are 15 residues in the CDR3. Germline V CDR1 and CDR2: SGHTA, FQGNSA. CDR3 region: CASSLTGRGGEKLFF. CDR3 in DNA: TGTGCCAGCAGCTTAACGGGCAGGGGGGGTGAAAAACTGTTTTTT.

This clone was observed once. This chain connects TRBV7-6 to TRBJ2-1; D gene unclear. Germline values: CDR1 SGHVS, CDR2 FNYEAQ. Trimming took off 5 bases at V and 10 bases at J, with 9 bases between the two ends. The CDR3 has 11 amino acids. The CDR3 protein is CASSLIDEQFF. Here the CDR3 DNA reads TGTGCCAGCAGCCTGATTGACGAGCAGTTCTTC.

Written as DNA, the CDR3 is TGTGCCAGCAGCTTGGTGGGTGGGACCGGGGAGCTGTTTTTT. Amino acids: CASSLVGGTGELFF. V usage is TRBV5-5 and J usage is TRBJ2-2; no clear D. Germline V gene data show CDR1 as SGHKS and CDR2 as YYEKEE (reference sequence). V gave up 0 bases and J gave up 5 bases, with 8 bases separating them. The CDR3 length is 14 residues.

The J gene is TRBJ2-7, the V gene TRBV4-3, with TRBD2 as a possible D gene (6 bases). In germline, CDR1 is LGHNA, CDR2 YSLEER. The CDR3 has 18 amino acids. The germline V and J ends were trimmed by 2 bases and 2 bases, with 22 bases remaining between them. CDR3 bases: TGCGCCAGCAGCCAACAGTATCGGCCCGGGACTTCGACCTACGAGCAGTACTTC. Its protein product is CASSQQYRPGTSTYEQYF.

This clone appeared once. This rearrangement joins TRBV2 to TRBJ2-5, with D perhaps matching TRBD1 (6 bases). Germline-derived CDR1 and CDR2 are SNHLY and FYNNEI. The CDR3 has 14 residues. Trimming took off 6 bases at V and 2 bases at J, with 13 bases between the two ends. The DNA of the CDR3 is TGTGCCAGCAGATGGACAGAAGGTCAAGAGACCCAGTACTTC. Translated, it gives CASRWTEGQETQYF.

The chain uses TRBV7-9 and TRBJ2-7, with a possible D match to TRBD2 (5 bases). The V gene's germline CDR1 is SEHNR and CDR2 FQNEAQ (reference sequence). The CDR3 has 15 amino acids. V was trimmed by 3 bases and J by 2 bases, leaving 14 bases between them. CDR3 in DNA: TGTGCCAGCAGCTTGTCGAGCGGAGTAGCCTACGAGCAGTACTTC. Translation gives CASSLSSGVAYEQYF.

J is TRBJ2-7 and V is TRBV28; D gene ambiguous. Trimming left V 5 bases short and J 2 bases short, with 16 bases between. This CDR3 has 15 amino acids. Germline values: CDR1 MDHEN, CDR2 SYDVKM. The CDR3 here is CASSPDFFPAYEQYF. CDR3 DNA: TGTGCCAGCAGTCCCGACTTCTTCCCCGCCTACGAGCAGTACTTC.

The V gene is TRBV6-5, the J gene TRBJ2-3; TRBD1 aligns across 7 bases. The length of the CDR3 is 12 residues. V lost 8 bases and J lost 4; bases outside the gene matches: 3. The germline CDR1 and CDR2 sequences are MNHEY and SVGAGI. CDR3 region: CASQQGPDTQYF. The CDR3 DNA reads TGTGCCAGCCAACAGGGGCCAGATACGCAGTATTTT.

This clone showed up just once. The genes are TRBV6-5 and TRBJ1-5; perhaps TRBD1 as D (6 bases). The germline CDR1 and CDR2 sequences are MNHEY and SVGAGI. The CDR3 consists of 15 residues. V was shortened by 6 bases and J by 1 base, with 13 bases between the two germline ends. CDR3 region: CASRARRGSNQPQHF. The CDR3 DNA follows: TGTGCCAGCAGAGCTCGCAGGGGAAGCAATCAGCCCCAGCATTTT.

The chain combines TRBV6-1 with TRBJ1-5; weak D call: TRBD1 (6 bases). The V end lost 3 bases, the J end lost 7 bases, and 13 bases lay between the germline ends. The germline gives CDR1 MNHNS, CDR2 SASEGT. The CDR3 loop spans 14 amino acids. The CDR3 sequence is CASSDMGGGQPQHF. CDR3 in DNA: TGTGCCAGCAGTGATATGGGGGGCGGGCAGCCCCAGCATTTT.

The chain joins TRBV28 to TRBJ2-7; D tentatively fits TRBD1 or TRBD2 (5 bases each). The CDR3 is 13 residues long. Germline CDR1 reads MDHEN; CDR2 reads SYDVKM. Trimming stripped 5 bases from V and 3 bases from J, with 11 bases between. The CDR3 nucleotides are TGTGCCAGCAGTCGAGGGACCAACTACGAGCAGTACTTC. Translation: CASSRGTNYEQYF.

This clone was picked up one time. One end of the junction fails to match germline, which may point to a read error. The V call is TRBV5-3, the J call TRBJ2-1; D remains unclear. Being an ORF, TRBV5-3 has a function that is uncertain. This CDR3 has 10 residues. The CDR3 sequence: CARTLPEQFF. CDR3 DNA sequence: TGTGCCAGAACCTTGCCCGAGCAGTTCTTC.

CDR3 region: CASSPRSGDSGNTIYF. As DNA, the CDR3 is TGTGCCAGCTCACCACGATCCGGTGACTCTGGAAACACCATATATTTT. V and J are TRBV18 and TRBJ1-3; no firm D call. Trimming pared 1 base from V and 0 bases from J, leaving 10 bases between. Germline CDR1 KGHSH, CDR2 LQKENI. The CDR3 has 16 amino acids.

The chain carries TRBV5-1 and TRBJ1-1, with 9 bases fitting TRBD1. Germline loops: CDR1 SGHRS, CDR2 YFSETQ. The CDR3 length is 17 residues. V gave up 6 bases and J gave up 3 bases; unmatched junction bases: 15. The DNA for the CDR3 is TGCGCCAGCACCACCGTCCTAACAGGGGACAGGGACACTGAAGCTTTCTTT. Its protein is CASTTVLTGDRDTEAFF.

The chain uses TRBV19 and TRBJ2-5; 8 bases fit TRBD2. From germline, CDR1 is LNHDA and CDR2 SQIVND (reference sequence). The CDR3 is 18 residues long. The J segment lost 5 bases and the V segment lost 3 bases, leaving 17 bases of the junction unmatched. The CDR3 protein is CASSMRFPGRAPLETQYF. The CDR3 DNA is TGTGCCAGTAGTATGAGGTTTCCCGGGAGGGCCCCTTTGGAGACCCAGTACTTC.

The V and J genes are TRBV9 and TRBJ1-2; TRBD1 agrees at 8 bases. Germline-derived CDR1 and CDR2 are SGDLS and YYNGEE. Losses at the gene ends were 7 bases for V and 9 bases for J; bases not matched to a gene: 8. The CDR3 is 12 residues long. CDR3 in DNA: TGTGCCAGCTTCGGACAGGGCCGTCGCTACACCTTC. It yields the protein CASFGQGRRYTF.

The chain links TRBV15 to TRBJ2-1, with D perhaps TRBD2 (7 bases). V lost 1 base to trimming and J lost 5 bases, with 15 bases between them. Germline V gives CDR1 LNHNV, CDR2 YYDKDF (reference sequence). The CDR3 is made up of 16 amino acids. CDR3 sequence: CATSRGKGGANNEQFF. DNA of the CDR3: TGTGCCACCAGCAGAGGGAAAGGGGGGGCTAACAATGAGCAGTTCTTC. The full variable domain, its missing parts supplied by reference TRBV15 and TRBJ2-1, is DAMVIQNPRYQVTQFGKPVTLSCSQTLNHNVMYWYQQKSSQAPKLLFHYYDKDFNNEADTPDNFQSRRPNTSFCFLDIRSPGLGDTAMYLCATSRGKGGANNEQFFGPGTRLTVL.

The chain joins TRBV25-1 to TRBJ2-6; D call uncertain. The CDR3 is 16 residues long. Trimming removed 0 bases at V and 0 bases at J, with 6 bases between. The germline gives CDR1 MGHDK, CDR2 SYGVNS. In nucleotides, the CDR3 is TGTGCCAGCAGTGAATATGGGGACTCTGGGGCCAACGTCCTGACTTTC. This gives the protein CASSEYGDSGANVLTF. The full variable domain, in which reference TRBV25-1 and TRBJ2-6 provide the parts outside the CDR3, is EADIYQTPRYLVIGTGKKITLECSQTMGHDKMYWYQQDPGMELHLIHYSYGVNSTEKGDLSSESTVSRIRTEHFPLTLESARPSHTSQYLCASSEYGDSGANVLTFGAGSRLTVL.

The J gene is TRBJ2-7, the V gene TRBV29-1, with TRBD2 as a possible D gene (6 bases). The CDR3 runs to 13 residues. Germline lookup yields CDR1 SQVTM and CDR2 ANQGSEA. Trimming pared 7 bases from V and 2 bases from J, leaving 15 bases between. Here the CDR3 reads CSGGGQWAYEQYF. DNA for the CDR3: TGCAGCGGGGGAGGACAATGGGCCTACGAGCAGTACTTC.

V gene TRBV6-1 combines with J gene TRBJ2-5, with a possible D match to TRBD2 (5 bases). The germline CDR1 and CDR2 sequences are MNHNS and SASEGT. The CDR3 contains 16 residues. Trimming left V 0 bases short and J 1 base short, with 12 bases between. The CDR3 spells CASSEAVLAGQETQYF. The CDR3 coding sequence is TGTGCCAGCAGTGAAGCAGTCCTAGCTGGCCAAGAGACCCAGTACTTC.

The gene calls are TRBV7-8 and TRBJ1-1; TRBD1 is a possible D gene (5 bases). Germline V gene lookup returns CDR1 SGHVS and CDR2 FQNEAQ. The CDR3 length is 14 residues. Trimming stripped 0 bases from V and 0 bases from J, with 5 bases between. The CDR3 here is CASSLAGVNTEAFF. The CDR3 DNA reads TGTGCCAGCAGCTTAGCAGGGGTGAACACTGAAGCTTTCTTT.

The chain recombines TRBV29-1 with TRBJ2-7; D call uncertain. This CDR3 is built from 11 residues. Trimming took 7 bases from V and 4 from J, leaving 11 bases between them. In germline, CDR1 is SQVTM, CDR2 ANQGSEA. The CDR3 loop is CSDPPGYEQYF. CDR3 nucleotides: TGCAGCGACCCCCCCGGATACGAGCAGTACTTC.

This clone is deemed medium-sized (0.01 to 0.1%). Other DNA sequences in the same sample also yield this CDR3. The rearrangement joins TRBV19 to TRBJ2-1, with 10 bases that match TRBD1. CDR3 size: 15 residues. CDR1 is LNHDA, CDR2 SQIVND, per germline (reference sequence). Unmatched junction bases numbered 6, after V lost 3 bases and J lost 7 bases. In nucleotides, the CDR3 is TGTGCCAGTAGTATTTCACGGACAGGGGGGAATGAGCAGTTCTTC. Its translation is CASSISRTGGNEQFF.

The CDR3 nucleotides are TGTGCCAGCAGCTTGGTACATAGGGTCGCCCCGCAAGAGACCCAGTACTTC. Translating it yields CASSLVHRVAPQETQYF. The chain uses TRBV7-2 and TRBJ2-5; D is undetermined. In germline, CDR1 is SGHTA, CDR2 FQGNSA. The CDR3 has 17 amino acids. V lost 3 bases and J 2 bases, leaving 19 bases between the germline ends. Full variable domain (outside the CDR3, taken from reference TRBV7-2 and TRBJ2-5): GAGVSQSPSNKVTEKGKDVELRCDPISGHTALYWYRQSLGQGLEFLIYFQGNSAPDKSGLPSDRFSAERTGGSVSTLTIQRTQQEDSAVYLCASSLVHRVAPQETQYFGPGTRLLVL.

For the CDR3, the DNA is TGTGCCAGCACGGAGGGGGCTCGACGCTACGAGCAGTACTTC. It translates to CASTEGARRYEQYF. The rearrangement uses TRBV2 and TRBJ2-7; D possibly corresponds to TRBD1 (7 bases). V lost 7 bases to trimming and J lost 3 bases, with 16 bases between them. CDR3 length equals 14 residues. Germline V gene lookup returns CDR1 SNHLY and CDR2 FYNNEI.

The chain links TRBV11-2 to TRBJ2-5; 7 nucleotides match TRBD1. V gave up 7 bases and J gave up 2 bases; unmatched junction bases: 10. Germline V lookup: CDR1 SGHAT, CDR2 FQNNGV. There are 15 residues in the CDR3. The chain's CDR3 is CASTLQGKNQETQYF. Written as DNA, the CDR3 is TGTGCCAGCACCCTACAGGGGAAAAATCAAGAGACCCAGTACTTC. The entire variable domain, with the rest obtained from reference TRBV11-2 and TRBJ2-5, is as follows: EAGVAQSPRYKIIEKRQSVAFWCNPISGHATLYWYQQILGQGPKLLIQFQNNGVVDDSQLPKDRFSAERLKGVDSTLKIQPAKLEDSAVYLCASTLQGKNQETQYFGPGTRLLVL.

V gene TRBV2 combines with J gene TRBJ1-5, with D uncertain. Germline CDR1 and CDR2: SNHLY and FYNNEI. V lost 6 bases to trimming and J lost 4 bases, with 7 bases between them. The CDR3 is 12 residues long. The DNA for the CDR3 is TGTGCCAGCAGAACCCAAAATCAGCCCCAGCATTTT. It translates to CASRTQNQPQHF.